One T cell receptor beta chain is described in this entry. This CDR3 has 15 amino acids. Germline CDR1 and CDR2: SGHRS and YFSETQ. Between the trimmed V and J ends, which lost 4 bases and 5 bases, there was a span of 16 bases. This entry is derived from a study of T cell responses to AZD1222 COVID-19 vaccine. Some clones are missing from TCRdb's copy, which holds only in-frame ones; the method was immunoSEQ multiplex PCR. The table records roughly 120,000 clones, about 87% of them present only once. This clonotype was sampled from an adult in good health. The genes are TRBV5-1 and TRBJ1-5; D possibly corresponds to TRBD1 (6 bases). This material consisted of peripheral blood, taken on day 0 of AZD1222 vaccination. CDR3: CASSPEGGSHQPQHF. CDR3 nucleotide sequence: TGCGCCAGCAGCCCCGAGGGGGGCTCCCATCAGCCCCAGCATTTT. The entire variable domain, with the rest obtained from reference TRBV5-1 and TRBJ1-5, is as follows: KAGVTQTPRYLIKTRGQQVTLSCSPISGHRSVSWYQQTPGQGLQFLFEYFSETQRNKGNFPGRFSGRQFSNSRSEMNVSTLELGDSALYLCASSPEGGSHQPQHFGDGTRLSIL.